This paragraph reports one T cell receptor (beta chain). The data originate from a study of blood T cell repertoires in COVID-19. Looking at the study overall: T cells, B-cell-depleted T cells, or PBMCs supplied cDNA or gDNA.

Germline CDR1 is SNHLY and CDR2 is FYNNEI. CDR3 length equals 14 residues. The V gene lost 8 bases and the J gene lost 2 bases, with 15 bases spanning the gap. Repertoires were generated with immunoSEQ multiplex PCR, while TCRdb's copy carries only in-frame clones and drops some. The sample consists of 90,000 to 120,000 clones, approximately 79% of them appearing once. The receptor was derived from an older man with active or convalescent COVID-19. The V call is TRBV2, the J call TRBJ2-5, with D possibly being TRBD2 (5 bases). Sequenced material: peripheral blood. This CDR3 reads CASRVRRDQETQYF. In DNA form, the CDR3 reads TGTGCCAGCCGGGTGAGACGGGATCAAGAGACCCAGTACTTC.